The 29 T cell receptor beta chains below come from one sample, sequenced in a study of T cell repertoires in cytomegalovirus infection (dated by TCRdb to between 2018 and 2021). These receptors lack a known antigen. Explained via the paper, the treatment or condition label denotes: in vitro stimulation with specific CMV peptide epitopes to enrich CMV-specific T cells. TCRdb names Illumina HiSeq 1500 as the instrument used. TCRdb trimmed the raw reads at Q25, called clones with MiXCR and kept productive beta chains. Identical CDR3 protein sequences are pooled into one entry, listed with their most common genes and DNA. In all, the sample holds around 900,000 distinct CDR3 sequences, and roughly 31% of those were seen once. 11% to 15% of the sample lies in the top ten. This sample comprised cultured CD8+ T cells from PBMCs, obtained from culture after CMV antigen stimulation. The receptors here all came from a human donor in good health (CMV status not recorded). Some clones in this sample may be carry-over from other donors' samples.

As regards this clonotype: This may be a read error: a much more frequent sequence differs by one nucleotide. This chain links TRBV7-6 with TRBJ2-1; possibly TRBD2 for D (6 bases). The V gene's germline CDR1 is SGHVS and CDR2 FNYEAQ. The CDR3 runs 15 residues. For the CDR3, the DNA is TGTGTCAGCAGCTTATGGCAGGGAGGAAACAATGAGCAGTTCTTC. It encodes CVSSLWQGGNNEQFF.

There are a few counts of this clonotype. The V gene is TRBV19, the J gene TRBJ1-6; tentatively, D is TRBD1 (6 bases). This CDR3 region has 16 residues. Trimming removed 8 bases at V and 7 bases at J, with 21 bases between. Germline V lookup: CDR1 LNHDA, CDR2 SQIVND (reference sequence). The CDR3 DNA reads TGTGCCAGTTCCCCACCCGGCGCAGGGGCCAATTCACCCCTCCACTTT. Translating it yields CASSPPGAGANSPLHF.

This chain joins TRBV12-3 or TRBV12-4 and TRBJ2-7; D unclear. This CDR3 has 15 residues. Trimming shortened V by 4 bases and J by 3 bases, and 16 bases separated the two germline ends. The CDR3 region has the DNA TGTGCCAGCAGTTCCAGAAACTTGGGCTACTACGAGCAGTACTTC. As protein: CASSSRNLGYYEQYF.

The chain combines TRBV7-9 with TRBJ1-1; D unresolved. V lost 3 bases and J 11 bases, leaving 16 bases between the germline ends. The CDR3 length is 13 residues. Germline CDR1 reads SEHNR; CDR2 reads FQNEAQ (reference sequence). The CDR3 DNA reads as TGTGCCAGCAGCTTGGCCATCTTTTTATGCGCTTTCTTT. This translates into CASSLAIFLCAFF.

This clonotype was recorded at least ten times. The chain recombines TRBV7-2 with TRBJ2-7; D unresolved. V was trimmed by 1 base and J by 7 bases, leaving 8 bases between them. The length of the CDR3 is 12 residues. Germline CDR1 and CDR2: SGHTA and FQGNSA. CDR3 loop: CASSLGNGEQYV. The CDR3 DNA reads as TGTGCCAGCAGCTTAGGAAACGGGGAGCAGTACGTC.

This clonotype was recorded at least ten times. The chain carries TRBV7-9 and TRBJ1-5; no reliable D call. The CDR3 has 12 residues. V was clipped by 7 bases and J by 4 bases, with 8 bases between them. CDR1 is SEHNR and CDR2 is FQNEAQ in the germline V gene (reference sequence). The CDR3 nucleotides are TGTGCCAGCACCTTTGAAAATCAGCCCCAGCATTTT. Its protein is CASTFENQPQHF.

This clonotype was recorded many times. The rearrangement links TRBV7-2 to TRBJ2-2; tentatively, D is TRBD2 (5 bases). V gave up 5 bases and J gave up 8 bases, with 18 bases separating them. The CDR3 length is 15 residues. Germline V gene data show CDR1 as SGHTA and CDR2 as FQGNSA. For the CDR3, the DNA is TGTGCCAGCAGCCGCTGGAGGACTCCCCTAGGGGAGCTGTTTTTT. It codes for CASSRWRTPLGELFF.

This clonotype was recorded a few times. The genes are TRBV7-6 and TRBJ1-5; maybe TRBD1 (5 bases). V was clipped by 5 bases and J by 2 bases, with 16 bases between them. The CDR3 covers 16 residues. The V gene's germline CDR1 is SGHVS and CDR2 FNYEAQ. CDR3 region: CASSPRGGTGNQPQHF. CDR3 DNA sequence: TGTGCCAGCAGCCCGCGGGGGGGTACGGGCAATCAGCCCCAGCATTTT.

A note on this clonotype: A much larger clone sits a single nucleotide away, making a read error possible. The V and J genes are TRBV7-6 and TRBJ2-5; D is perhaps TRBD2 (6 bases). Germline V gives CDR1 SGHVS, CDR2 FNYEAQ. The CDR3 totals 14 residues. The CDR3 nucleotides read TGTGCCAGCGGCTTCGGGAGTCAACAAGAGACCCAGTACTTC. Its protein product is CASGFGSQQETQYF.

The chain links TRBV27 to TRBJ2-7; the match to TRBD2 covers 8 bases. V was clipped by 3 bases and J by 5 bases; unmatched bases: 9. CDR3 length: 15 amino acids. CDR1 is MNHEY and CDR2 is SMNVEV in the germline V gene (reference sequence). The CDR3 spells CASSLSVAGLNEQYF. The CDR3 nucleotides are TGTGCCAGCAGTTTGTCGGTAGCGGGGTTGAACGAGCAGTACTTC.

This clonotype appeared a single time. One end of the junction varies from germline; a read error may be responsible. This chain joins TRBV27 and TRBJ2-1, with TRBD1 matching over 9 bases. CDR1 MNHEY and CDR2 SMNVEV come from the germline V gene (reference sequence). The CDR3 has 15 residues. The CDR3 here is CANSLLRDRDHEQFF. DNA for the CDR3: TGTGCCAACAGTCTTCTCCGGGACAGGGACCATGAGCAGTTCTTC.

The V gene is TRBV6-5, the J gene TRBJ1-2; D ambiguous. Trimming shortened V by 6 bases and J by 6 bases, and 17 bases separated the two germline ends. CDR1 and CDR2 from the germline V gene are MNHEY and SVGAGI. This CDR3 region has 14 residues. CDR3 loop: CASSPFGWRHGYTF. Written as DNA, the CDR3 is TGTGCCAGCAGCCCCTTTGGGTGGAGACATGGCTACACCTTC.

In its sample, this clonotype was seen a few times. The chain combines TRBV9 with TRBJ2-5, with D perhaps TRBD1 or TRBD2 (5 bases each). V was cut by 0 bases and J by 5 bases, with 17 bases left in between. The germline gives CDR1 SGDLS, CDR2 YYNGEE. The CDR3 spans 16 residues. The CDR3 DNA reads as TGTGCCAGCAGCGTAGGGGCTACGAGGGACGCGGAGACCCAGTACTTC. It codes for CASSVGATRDAETQYF.

The chain has TRBV6-2 or TRBV6-3 and TRBJ2-5; 10 bases are a match to TRBD2. Trimming at V came to 3 bases and at J to 5 bases, leaving 9 bases not matched to a gene. The germline V gene has CDR1 MNHEY and CDR2 SVGEGT. CDR3 length equals 16 residues. CDR3 residues: CASSYSLAGDLETQYF. DNA of the CDR3: TGTGCCAGCAGTTATTCTCTAGCGGGGGACCTGGAGACCCAGTACTTC.

This clonotype was observed a handful of times. The chain uses TRBV4-3 and TRBJ2-2; D is perhaps TRBD1 or TRBD2 (5 bases each). Germline V gives CDR1 LGHNA, CDR2 YSLEER. Trimming shortened V by 5 bases and J by 1 base, and 11 bases separated the two germline ends. This CDR3 has 15 amino acids. CDR3 bases: TGCGCCAGCAGCTTTCGGGACGAGAACACCGGGGAGCTGTTTTTT. As protein: CASSFRDENTGELFF.

This chain joins TRBV7-6 and TRBJ1-1; D is possibly TRBD1 (6 bases). This CDR3 spans 14 amino acids. Germline V gives CDR1 SGHVS, CDR2 FNYEAQ. The V end was cut by 5 bases, the J end by 6 bases, with 16 bases between. The CDR3 sequence: CASSDRGGDAEAFF. In DNA form, the CDR3 reads TGTGCCAGCAGCGATAGGGGGGGCGATGCTGAAGCTTTCTTT.

The chain is built from TRBV7-4 and TRBJ2-5, with D unresolved. CDR3 size: 14 residues. Trimming removed 2 bases at V and 4 bases at J, with 11 bases between. Germline V gives CDR1 SGHVT, CDR2 SQSDAQ. The chain's CDR3 is CASSLPDTSETQYF. CDR3 nucleotides: TGTGCCAGCAGCTTACCTGATACCTCAGAGACCCAGTACTTC.

The table lists this clonotype with a few counts. This chain joins TRBV7-9 and TRBJ2-1; 10 bases align to TRBD2. Germline V gives CDR1 SEHNR, CDR2 FQNEAQ (reference sequence). CDR3 size: 18 residues. The V segment lost 2 bases and the J segment 10 bases; nucleotides outside the gene matches: 17. The CDR3 here is CASSLIRASGGPAWEQFF. As DNA, the CDR3 is TGTGCCAGCAGCTTAATTAGGGCTAGCGGGGGCCCTGCATGGGAGCAGTTCTTC.

There are a few counts of this clonotype. CDR3 residues: CASSPVGPHYGYTF. For the CDR3, the DNA is TGTGCCAGCAGTCCCGTTGGGCCTCACTATGGCTACACCTTC. The rearrangement uses TRBV12-3 or TRBV12-4 and TRBJ1-2; no reliable D call. The V gene lost 5 bases and the J gene lost 3 bases, with 13 bases spanning the gap. The CDR3 extends over 14 amino acids.

The V gene is TRBV25-1, the J gene TRBJ1-5; D not resolved. The CDR3 spans 14 residues. Trimming took 6 bases from V and 6 from J, leaving 15 bases between them. The V gene's germline CDR1 is MGHDK and CDR2 SYGVNS. In DNA form, the CDR3 reads TGTGCCAGCAGCCCCCGAGGCATGAGTCAGCCCCAGCATTTT. Residues: CASSPRGMSQPQHF.

This clonotype was seen only a few times. An end of the junction does not agree with germline; a read error may underlie this. The chain carries TRBV7-7 and TRBJ2-5; D remains ambiguous. Germline loops: CDR1 SSHAT, CDR2 FNYEAQ (reference sequence). The CDR3 covers 15 residues. CDR3 in DNA: TGTGCTAGCAGCTTAGTTCTCCCACCCCAAGAGACCCAGTACTTC. Translation: CASSLVLPPQETQYF.

This clonotype was found a few times. The gene calls are TRBV19 and TRBJ2-1; D is perhaps TRBD2 (7 bases). This CDR3 has 15 residues. Deletions cut 6 bases from V and 7 bases from J, with 19 bases between. CDR1 LNHDA and CDR2 SQIVND come from the germline V gene (reference sequence). The CDR3 DNA is TGTGCCAGTAGCCCATCGGGGGGCCAAGGTAATGAGCAGTTCTTC. As protein: CASSPSGGQGNEQFF.

The sample holds a few counts of this clonotype. The rearrangement uses TRBV20-1 and TRBJ1-4; D not resolved. CDR1 is DFQATT, CDR2 SNEGSKA, per germline (reference sequence). The CDR3 is 12 residues long. Trimming removed 6 bases from V and 7 bases from J, with 12 bases in between. The CDR3 DNA follows: TGCAGTGCCCCAAGCGGGTTTGAAAAACTGTTTTTT. Its protein is CSAPSGFEKLFF.

The chain uses TRBV19 and TRBJ2-7; TRBD2 matches 13 bases. The CDR3 runs to 17 residues. The V gene's germline CDR1 is LNHDA and CDR2 SQIVND (reference sequence). The ends lost 1 base at V and 3 bases at J; junction bases unmatched: 6. The CDR3 sequence is CASSIATSGGPGYEQYV. DNA for the CDR3: TGTGCCAGTAGTATAGCGACTAGCGGGGGGCCGGGCTACGAGCAGTACGTC.

A few counts support this clonotype. This chain connects TRBV24-1 to TRBJ2-5; 8 positions agree with TRBD1. V was clipped by 3 bases and J by 4 bases; unmatched bases: 9. CDR3 length: 16 residues. Germline CDR1 reads KGHDR; CDR2 reads SFDVKD. The CDR3 DNA reads TGTGCCACCAGTGATACGATCAGGGGGCAGGGAGAGACCCAGTACTTC. This encodes CATSDTIRGQGETQYF.

V is TRBV4-2 and J is TRBJ1-3; TRBD1 matches 7 bases. The germline gives CDR1 LGHNA, CDR2 YNFKEQ. Trimming removed 2 bases from V and 7 bases from J; junction bases left unmatched: 5. The CDR3 is made up of 14 amino acids. The CDR3 loop is CASSQRTGFNTIYF. The CDR3 DNA reads as TGTGCCAGCAGCCAACGGACAGGATTCAACACCATATATTTT.

J is TRBJ2-7 and V is TRBV7-9, with 7 bases identical to TRBD2. The CDR3 spans 12 residues. The V and J ends lost 8 bases and 3 bases, in that order; junction bases with no gene match: 4. CDR1 SEHNR and CDR2 FQNEAQ come from the germline V gene (reference sequence). The CDR3 region has the DNA TGTGCCAGCGGGAGGGAATTCTACGAGCAGTACGTC. It codes for CASGREFYEQYV.

The chain has TRBV2 and TRBJ1-5; 7 nucleotides line up with TRBD1. The germline gives CDR1 SNHLY, CDR2 FYNNEI. The CDR3 loop spans 15 amino acids. J lost 5 bases, V lost 5 bases, and 9 bases had no gene match. This chain's CDR3 is CASSHRQGMDQPQHF. The CDR3 DNA reads TGTGCCAGCAGTCATCGACAGGGAATGGATCAGCCCCAGCATTTT.

The chain couples TRBV20-1 to TRBJ1-2; D ambiguous. Germline-derived CDR1 and CDR2 are DFQATT and SNEGSKA (reference sequence). The CDR3 has 13 residues. Trimming took off 0 bases at V and 1 base at J, with 6 bases between the two ends. CDR3 sequence reads: CSARDPDNYGYTF. CDR3 in DNA: TGCAGTGCTAGAGATCCCGATAACTATGGCTACACCTTC.